There are many counts of the clone carrying this T cell receptor beta chain. The target antigen is unknown. This entry comes from a study of CD8 T cells in ankylosing spondylitis. Study-wide points: Disease-linked clones bore a CD8+ phenotype, appearing relatively rarely in peripheral blood. A TCR beta motif made of fewer than ten highly homologous variants seemed typical of ankylosing spondylitis blood. Reportedly, disease-linked clones are significantly enriched in ankylosing spondylitis patients' matched synovial fluid.

Germline CDR1 is ENHRY and CDR2 is SYGVKD. V shed 0 bases, J shed 4 bases, and the junction held 0 bases outside the gene matches. The CDR3 has 14 residues. One entry per CDR3 protein, called by TCRdb with MiXCR from the 5' RACE reads. The sample has about 190,000 distinct CDR3 sequences, 10% to 15% seen once. This chain connects TRBV10-3 to TRBJ2-1; 7 positions agree with TRBD1. The sequence came from a female donor with ankylosing spondylitis or in good health (not recorded which). Sequencing was carried out using blood, either unsorted or a sorted T cell fraction (not recorded which). CDR3 DNA sequence: TGTGCCATCAGTGAGTCGGGACAGTACAATGAGCAGTTCTTC. Protein product: CAISESGQYNEQFF.